The TCR beta chain described here comes from a study of control samples from healthy donors and cancer patients. V shed 3 bases and J shed 3 bases, with 17 bases lying between them. The V gene's germline CDR1 is KGHSH and CDR2 LQKENI. The CDR3 sequence is 16 residues long. Profiled with immunoSEQ multiplex PCR; TCRdb holds only in-frame clones, not every one. The sample comprises 100,000 or so clones, more than 85% of which are singletons, and under 20% rests with the top ten. Sequencing was done on a sample of blood. V gene TRBV18 combines with J gene TRBJ1-2; TRBD1 is a possible D gene (6 bases). The TCR was taken from a woman in her forties or fifties in good health. CDR3 nucleotide sequence: TGTGCCAGCTCACCGGGACTACAGGGCGCAGACTATGGCTACACCTTC. It encodes CASSPGLQGADYGYTF.